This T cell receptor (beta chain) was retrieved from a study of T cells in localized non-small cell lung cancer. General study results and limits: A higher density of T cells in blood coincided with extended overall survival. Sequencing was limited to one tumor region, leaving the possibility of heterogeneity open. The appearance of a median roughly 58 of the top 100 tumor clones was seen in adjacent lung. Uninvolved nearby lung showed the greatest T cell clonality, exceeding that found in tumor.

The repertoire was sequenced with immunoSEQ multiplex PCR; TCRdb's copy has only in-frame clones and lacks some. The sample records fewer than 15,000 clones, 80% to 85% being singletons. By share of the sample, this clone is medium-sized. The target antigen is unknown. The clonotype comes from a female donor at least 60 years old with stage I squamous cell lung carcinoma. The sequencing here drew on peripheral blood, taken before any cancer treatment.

The CDR3 sequence is CASSQRSQGRSKLHF. CDR3 in DNA: TGTGCCAGCAGCCAAAGGTCACAGGGAAGGTCTAAACTCCACTTT. V usage is TRBV7-2 and J usage is TRBJ1-6, with D tentatively TRBD1 (6 bases). The length of the CDR3 is 15 residues. The ends were cut back, 5 bases at V and 16 bases at J, with 24 bases in the middle. Germline loops: CDR1 SGHTA, CDR2 FQGNSA. The full variable domain, with the rest looked up from reference TRBV7-2 and TRBJ1-6, is GAGVSQSPSNKVTEKGKDVELRCDPISGHTALYWYRQSLGQGLEFLIYFQGNSAPDKSGLPSDRFSAERTGGSVSTLTIQRTQQEDSAVYLCASSQRSQGRSKLHFGNGTRLTVT.